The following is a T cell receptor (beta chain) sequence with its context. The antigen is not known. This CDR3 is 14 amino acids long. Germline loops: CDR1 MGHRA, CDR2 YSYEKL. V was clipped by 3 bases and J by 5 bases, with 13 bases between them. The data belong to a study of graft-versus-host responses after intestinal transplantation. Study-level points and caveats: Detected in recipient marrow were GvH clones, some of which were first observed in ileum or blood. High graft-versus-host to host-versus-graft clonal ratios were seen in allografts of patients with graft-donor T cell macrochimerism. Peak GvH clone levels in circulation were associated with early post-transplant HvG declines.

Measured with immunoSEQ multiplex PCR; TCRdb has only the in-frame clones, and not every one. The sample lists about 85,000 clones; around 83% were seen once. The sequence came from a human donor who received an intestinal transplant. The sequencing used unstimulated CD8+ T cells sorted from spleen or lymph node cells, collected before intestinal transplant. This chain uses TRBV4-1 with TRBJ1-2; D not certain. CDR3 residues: CASSQATDIYGYTF. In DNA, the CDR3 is TGCGCCAGCAGCCAGGCGACGGATATTTATGGCTACACCTTC.